The present T cell receptor beta chain was sequenced within a study of cytomegalovirus exposure and HLA in healthy donors (dated by TCRdb to about 2017). Background for the entire study: According to an earlier analysis of 550 to 700 of the donors, about 179 million T cells yielded 95 million to 140 million unique TCR beta sequences and around 300 Gb of sequence data. In an earlier analysis of 500 to 650 of the donors, high-throughput TCR beta sequencing was used to judge whether each TCR beta V gene segment behaved as functional or pseudogenic. A later genetic analysis took genome-wide SNP genotypes for about three fifths of the 666 donors and used that subset as a discovery cohort. In the later analysis, no new phenotypic data were used to find candidate immune exposures; instead, reliance was placed on TCR beta sequences and their occurrence across donors. An early release covering roughly 600 HLA-typed donors comprised about 300 gigabases of sequencing data and around 80 million unique TCR sequences. Typing coverage differed by locus: A, B, C, DRB1 and DQB1 were typed in roughly 629-630 donors, DQA1 in about 500, DPA1 in some 600, and DPB1 in 472. The study aimed to test whether signatures of past pathogen exposure could be identified by cataloging public T cell receptors. All discovery cohort repertoires had been generated on a single sequencing platform. Roughly five DR-DQ haplotypes were treated as single units for association and clustering because of strong linkage in the cohort. To predict cytomegalovirus infection status, the study combined high-throughput TCR immunosequencing, statistical association of individual TCRs with disease status, and machine learning. Donor age, sex, ethnicity and CMV serostatus were compiled together with the repertoire data. The genetic ancestry cluster associated with self-reported Caucasian donors included 65% to 90% of the roughly 390 genotyped donors. Along with the approximately 700-subject first cohort, a separate validation cohort of over a hundred different subjects was used. Using immunosequencing, the study profiled T cell repertoires from 666 subjects and related those repertoires to cytomegalovirus serostatus. Among some 410 genotyped donors of the cohort, an average of around 240,000 unique TCR beta nucleotide sequences were sequenced per donor, roughly 18% of them non-productive. HLA typing included class I and class II loci at four-digit resolution. In a later analysis, previously published TCR beta repertoires from 670 or so donors were re-analyzed and high-resolution HLA genotyping was added so that TCR occurrence patterns could be studied. The full study reports these points: Linkage disequilibrium might explain the correlated functional status among segregating V segments, but an unknown experimental factor could not be ruled out. A later analysis associated about 17,000 TCR beta sequences with specific HLA alleles at a false discovery rate of 0.05. A further reported finding was that TCR beta sequences accurately predicted the HLA-A and HLA-B alleles for most subjects in the first cohort. In the study, around 150 TCR beta chains were listed as associated with cytomegalovirus. HLA typing was unavailable for some donors at each locus, so association tests used only the typed subset. Because the 87-base-pair reads could not distinguish some IMGT-functional V segments, including TRBV6-2 and TRBV6-3, those segments were excluded. The only immune exposure information available for the cohort was CMV serostatus. Compared with the roughly 700-donor mean, donors in an Asian-associated ancestry cluster had fewer N-insertions in productive TCRs, according to a later genetic analysis. V-gene and J-gene trimming of TCR beta chains was associated with a missense DCLRE1C variant in a later genetic analysis, and the association was replicated in an independent cohort. Several of the top co-occurrence clusters appeared to be linked to parvovirus B19, influenza, CMV and Epstein-Barr virus, according to a later analysis. The sequencing pipeline was judged likely to have produced a cluster of highly shared sequence variants as a technical artifact. Sequencing depth was assumed to be roughly uniform across donors in the presence/absence analyses, though that assumption may not hold. The earlier analysis of about 600 of the donors excluded some 16 rarely observed V segments, including chromosome 9 orphons, because counts were too low. When HLA alleles, especially DR and DQ, strongly co-occurred, attributing TCR associations to individual alleles was difficult. According to a later analysis, most CMV-associated TCR beta chains appeared to be HLA-restricted, and the HLA associations seemed to be driven largely by CMV exposure. This cohort had only TCR beta chains sequenced, and the lack of alpha or paired-chain data limited which features could be detected. The authors suggested that the approach could potentially be generalized to other disease states and immunological phenotypes. The classifier was reported to diagnose cytomegalovirus status with high specificity and sensitivity in both the original cohort and the validation cohort. Most TCR sequences were observed very rarely across donors, whereas some public TCRs were present in many individuals. Compared with equally common non-associated chains, HLA-associated TCR beta chains in a later analysis were more clonally expanded and had lower generation probabilities. In an earlier analysis of more than 450 of the donors, most TCR beta V segments were observed in productive rearrangements about 87% or about 30% of the time, broadly matching IMGT annotations. A few of the identified cytomegalovirus-associated TCR beta chains were confirmed in vitro to be specific for cytomegalovirus antigens. In a later analysis, TCR association rates were found to vary across HLA loci, with the most associated TCRs seen for DRB1 alleles and the fewest for HLA-C alleles.

The library was generated by the immunoSEQ multiplex PCR assay. A mixture of 60 forward primers for TCR Vbeta segments and 13 reverse primers for TCR Jbeta segments was used in the multiplex PCR. Amplification of the CDR3 region of rearranged TCR beta genes was performed with a multiplex PCR assay on genomic DNA. On the Illumina HiSeq System, the amplified TCR beta libraries were sequenced as 87-base-pair reads. For the original study's pipeline: A later analysis tallied roughly 76 million unique TCR beta chains across the 640 or so repertoires, and roughly 11 million of those chains were shared by two or more donors. A nearest-neighbor algorithm error-corrected the raw reads and collapsed the reads into unique sequences, merging closely related sequences to remove PCR and sequencing errors. V, D and J gene segments were assigned by aligning CDR3 sequences to IMGT reference sequences. Each retained sequence needed at least a six-nucleotide match to both a V gene segment and a J gene segment. A rearrangement counted as productive if the CDR3 had no stop codons and remained in frame with V and J, and every other rearrangement counted as non-productive. CDR3 was defined according to IMGT convention as the region running from the second conserved V-encoded cysteine to the conserved J-encoded phenylalanine. The earlier analysis of 587 of the donors excluded sequences that lacked an unambiguous match to a single V gene segment. An earlier analysis of several hundred of the donors classified V segments as functional when productive rearrangements were above 56.7% and as segregating when the standard deviation between donors was above 5%. A statistical classification framework was built for diagnosing cytomegalovirus status from the catalog of TCR beta chain sequences. In a later analysis, TCR nucleotide sequences were compared against IMGT/GENE-DB human TR gene sequences so that V and J genes could be assigned. The TCRdist pipeline was used in a later analysis to assign CDR3 sequences and most-parsimonious VDJ recombination scenarios. A later analysis defined each TCR beta chain by its CDR3 amino acid sequence plus V-gene family, and excluded reads lacking a unique V-gene family. A later analysis removed 592 highly shared, low-generation-probability nucleotide sequences to deal with suspected cross-contamination and a sequencing artifact. For each public chain, a later analysis derived a clonal expansion index from normalized ranks of inferred template counts within each repertoire. Generation probabilities in a later analysis came from a VDJ recombination model fitted to out-of-frame rearrangements, and those results were checked against IGoR. A later analysis scored TCR-TCR, TCR-HLA and TCR-CMV co-occurrence with hypergeometric tests, applying a repertoire-size bias correction to TCR pairs. To estimate false discovery rates, a later analysis permuted the HLA or CMV assignments 20 times. In a later analysis, co-occurring TCRs were grouped using DBSCAN, with TCRdist sequence similarity added in when clustering inside HLA-allele-positive subsets. Repertoires with fewer than 30,000 or more than 120,000 public chains were left out of co-occurrence clustering, as were about five repertoires with anomalous nucleotide sharing. TCRdb provides this immuneACCESS table in a form limited to in-frame rearrangements. Some clones are lacking; in checked studies, under half of them reflect an unresolved V gene, and why the rest are absent is not known. Clonal size and the V and J genes are those of that table, whereas D and trimming came from the DNA. The table for this sample lists about 83,000 clones; just under 75% of them were counted only once. Around 4.2% of the sample is held by the ten biggest clonotypes.

The CDR3 runs 14 amino acids, cysteine and phenylalanine included. This entry keeps only the CDR3 DNA: 42 bases, framed from base 1. V is trimmed back by 4 bases and J by 6 bases, and the junction contains 2 bases that no gene match accounts for. CDR1 and CDR2, per the germline V gene, are MNHEY and SVGAGI. This clone occurred a few times. What antigen it recognizes has not been identified. No much larger clone is present one base from it, and per-base qualities are unavailable. In total, more than 500 healthy bone marrow donors made up the cohort. At the time of sampling, all cohort members were nominally healthy, though unrecorded immune exposures were likely present. The donor was CMV seronegative and belonged to the group of over 300 seronegative cohort members. A peripheral blood sample was collected from each donor, and TCR beta sequencing was performed on peripheral blood mononuclear cells. Genomic DNA extraction from the blood cell samples was performed with the Qiagen DNeasy Blood Extraction Kit.

This chain is built from TRBV6-5 and TRBJ2-1, with TRBD1 identical over 11 junction bases. Sequences were obtained from PBMCs. This receptor was obtained from a man aged 60-69 years in good health and CMV-seronegative. The DNA is TGTGCCAGCAGTTCCGGGACAGGGGGCAATGAGCAGTTCTTC. Protein translation: CASSSGTGGNEQFF.